The 25 T cell receptor beta chains reported below all come from one sample, sequenced in a study of cytomegalovirus exposure and HLA in healthy donors. PCR involved 60 Vbeta and 13 Jbeta primers. Using immunoSEQ multiplex PCR, the repertoire was profiled, and TCRdb retains in-frame clones only, with some absent. This table holds some 70,000 clones. The sequencing input was PBMCs. Receptors were obtained from a female donor in good health and CMV-seropositive.

V usage is TRBV5-1 and J usage is TRBJ2-1; 14 positions match TRBD2. CDR3 size: 18 residues. From germline, CDR1 is SGHRS and CDR2 YFSETQ. The ends lost 5 bases at V and 7 bases at J; junction bases unmatched: 14. CDR3 amino acids: CASRLGLAGGLSRNEQFF. The DNA of the CDR3 is TGCGCCAGCAGATTAGGACTAGCGGGAGGATTAAGCCGGAATGAGCAGTTCTTC. Full variable domain (outside the CDR3, taken from reference TRBV5-1 and TRBJ2-1): KAGVTQTPRYLIKTRGQQVTLSCSPISGHRSVSWYQQTPGQGLQFLFEYFSETQRNKGNFPGRFSGRQFSNSRSEMNVSTLELGDSALYLCASRLGLAGGLSRNEQFFGPGTRLTVL.

The chain employs TRBV30 and TRBJ1-1; D is possibly TRBD1 (6 bases). Between the trimmed V and J ends, which lost 2 bases and 2 bases, there was a span of 12 bases. The CDR3 has 14 amino acids. CDR1 is GTSNPN and CDR2 is SVGIG in the germline V gene (reference sequence). For the CDR3, the DNA is TGTGCCTGGAGTTTGGGGACACGCAACACTGAAGCTTTCTTT. Translation gives CAWSLGTRNTEAFF. Full variable domain (remainder filled in from reference TRBV30 and TRBJ1-1): SQTIHQWPATLVQPVGSPLSLECTVEGTSNPNLYWYRQAAGRGLQLLFYSVGIGQISSEVPQNLSASRPQDRQFILSSKKLLLSDSGFYLCAWSLGTRNTEAFFGQGTRLTVV.

The chain carries TRBV27 and TRBJ2-1; no firm D call. With 0 bases removed from V and 4 bases from J, the gap between germline ends came to 4 bases. The CDR3 covers 13 residues. CDR1 is MNHEY and CDR2 is SMNVEV in the germline V gene (reference sequence). The CDR3 is CASSLSYYNEQFF. The CDR3 region has the DNA TGTGCCAGCAGTTTATCGTATTACAATGAGCAGTTCTTC.

The chain is built from TRBV9 and TRBJ2-1, with 9 bases identical to TRBD1. The CDR3 length is 16 residues. CDR1 and CDR2 (germline): SGDLS, YYNGEE. V shed 3 bases, J shed 6 bases, and the junction held 10 bases outside the gene matches. The CDR3 DNA follows: TGTGCCAGCAGCGAGAGGCGACAGGGGGTAGTCAATGAGCAGTTCTTC. Encoded protein: CASSERRQGVVNEQFF.

The rearrangement joins TRBV7-3 to TRBJ2-1; maybe TRBD2 (6 bases). Germline values: CDR1 SGHTA, CDR2 FQGTGA. V gave up 2 bases and J gave up 0 bases, with 14 bases separating them. The CDR3 is made up of 17 amino acids. CDR3: CASSLSPSESSYNEQFF. CDR3 DNA: TGTGCCAGCAGCTTATCCCCTAGCGAGAGCTCCTACAATGAGCAGTTCTTC.

V and J are TRBV7-9 and TRBJ2-5, with TRBD2 identical over 9 bases. The germline gives CDR1 SEHNR, CDR2 FQNEAQ (reference sequence). The CDR3 totals 15 residues. The V gene end was trimmed by 6 bases and the J gene end by 1 base; junction bases not matched to a gene: 6. The CDR3 spells CASSYPSGTQETQYF. CDR3 nucleotides: TGTGCCAGCAGTTACCCTAGCGGGACCCAAGAGACCCAGTACTTC.

The chain has TRBV5-1 and TRBJ2-2; no clear D. The CDR3 length is 13 residues. Germline-derived CDR1 and CDR2 are SGHRS and YFSETQ. V was clipped by 2 bases and J by 1 base, with 3 bases between them. CDR3 in amino acids: CASSFLNTGELFF. The DNA for the CDR3 is TGCGCCAGCAGCTTCTTGAACACCGGGGAGCTGTTTTTT.

The rearrangement joins TRBV30 to TRBJ1-1, with TRBD1 identical over 7 bases. The CDR3 is 13 amino acids. Germline CDR1 reads GTSNPN; CDR2 reads SVGIG (reference sequence). The J segment lost 1 base and the V segment lost 5 bases, leaving 4 bases of the junction unmatched. CDR3 coding DNA: TGTGCCTGGGTGGGACAGAGGAACACTGAAGCTTTCTTT. It translates to CAWVGQRNTEAFF. Drawing the rest from reference TRBV30 and TRBJ1-1, the complete variable domain is SQTIHQWPATLVQPVGSPLSLECTVEGTSNPNLYWYRQAAGRGLQLLFYSVGIGQISSEVPQNLSASRPQDRQFILSSKKLLLSDSGFYLCAWVGQRNTEAFFGQGTRLTVV.

This chain uses TRBV2 with TRBJ1-4; D is ambiguous. From germline, CDR1 is SNHLY and CDR2 FYNNEI. Between the trimmed V and J ends, which lost 1 base and 10 bases, there was a span of 10 bases. The CDR3 extends over 13 amino acids. CDR3 amino acids: CASSEERERKLFF. The DNA of the CDR3 is TGTGCCAGCAGTGAAGAAAGGGAGAGAAAACTGTTTTTT.

This chain links TRBV6-5 with TRBJ2-5; maybe TRBD2 (6 bases). The CDR3 contains 14 residues. V gave up 4 bases and J gave up 4 bases, with 13 bases separating them. Germline CDR1 reads MNHEY; CDR2 reads SVGAGI. This CDR3 is CASSSGEWGETQYF. DNA for the CDR3: TGTGCCAGCAGTTCGGGGGAGTGGGGAGAGACCCAGTACTTC.

The chain is built from TRBV5-1 and TRBJ2-2; D is perhaps TRBD2 (6 bases). V was clipped by 6 bases and J by 6 bases, with 15 bases between them. The CDR3 has 14 amino acids. The germline V gene has CDR1 SGHRS and CDR2 YFSETQ. CDR3 loop: CASTLTSGAGELFF. DNA of the CDR3: TGCGCCAGCACACTGACTTCGGGGGCCGGGGAGCTGTTTTTT.

Details on this clone: Different DNA sequences within this sample yield the same CDR3. This chain uses TRBV9 with TRBJ2-3; 12 bases fit TRBD2. In germline, CDR1 is SGDLS, CDR2 YYNGEE. The CDR3 loop spans 16 amino acids. V was clipped by 3 bases and J by 2 bases; unmatched bases: 4. CDR3 loop: CASSGGTSGLTDTQYF. The DNA for the CDR3 is TGTGCCAGCAGCGGCGGGACTAGCGGGCTCACAGATACGCAGTATTTT.

CDR3 in amino acids: CASSVGPGQNVGYEQYF. The CDR3 nucleotides read TGTGCCAGCAGTGTTGGCCCGGGACAGAATGTCGGCTACGAGCAGTACTTC. The chain is built from TRBV6-1 and TRBJ2-7, with 7 nucleotides matching TRBD1. The CDR3 runs to 17 residues. The V gene end was trimmed by 4 bases and the J gene end by 3 bases; junction bases not matched to a gene: 15. Germline loops: CDR1 MNHNS, CDR2 SASEGT.

The chain uses TRBV4-3 and TRBJ2-2; 9 nucleotides align to TRBD2. The CDR3 spans 16 residues. Germline values: CDR1 LGHNA, CDR2 YSLEER. V shed 0 bases and J 9 bases; nucleotides not matched to a gene: 8. DNA of the CDR3: TGCGCCAGCAGCCAAGATTGGGCGGGAGGGCCGCGGGAGCTGTTTTTT. Amino acids: CASSQDWAGGPRELFF.

V is TRBV6-5 and J is TRBJ2-2; 8 bases agree with TRBD1. Germline CDR1 and CDR2: MNHEY and SVGAGI. V shed 6 bases and J 4 bases; nucleotides not matched to a gene: 4. The CDR3 is made up of 14 amino acids. The CDR3 region is CASSRTGPTGELFF. The CDR3 DNA follows: TGTGCCAGCAGCCGGACAGGGCCCACCGGGGAGCTGTTTTTT.

The rearrangement uses TRBV10-3 and TRBJ2-1, with 8 bases identical to TRBD2. J gave up 1 base and V 5 bases, and 10 bases lay outside the gene matches. Germline V gene lookup returns CDR1 ENHRY and CDR2 SYGVKD. This CDR3 contains 17 residues. Written as DNA, the CDR3 is TGTGCCATCAGTCTTAAGTCCGGGACTAGATCCTACAATGAGCAGTTCTTC. The encoded protein is CAISLKSGTRSYNEQFF.

About this clone itself: Germline is not matched at one junction end, which may reflect a read error. The V and J genes are TRBV7-7 and TRBJ1-1; D is possibly TRBD1 (5 bases). This CDR3 region has 15 residues. Germline values: CDR1 SSHAT, CDR2 FNYEAQ (reference sequence). CDR3 coding DNA: TGTGCTAGCAGCCCAACGGGGGGAGCGAACACTGAAGCTTTCTTT. Its protein product is CASSPTGGANTEAFF.

The gene calls are TRBV20-1 and TRBJ2-7, with D possibly matching TRBD2 (6 bases). The germline V gene encodes CDR1 DFQATT and CDR2 SNEGSKA (reference sequence). The length of the CDR3 is 11 residues. V lost 6 bases and J lost 5, with 11 bases in between. CDR3 region: CSADRRDEQYF. Here the CDR3 DNA reads TGCAGTGCGGACCGGAGGGACGAGCAGTACTTC.

The rearrangement links TRBV4-2 to TRBJ2-7, with TRBD2 matching over 10 bases. Trimming at V came to 3 bases and at J to 3 bases, leaving 20 bases not matched to a gene. The CDR3 length is 20 residues. Germline lookup yields CDR1 LGHNA and CDR2 YNFKEQ. CDR3 DNA sequence: TGTGCCAGCAGCCAGGAGGCGGTAGCGGGAGGTCAACTACAAAACTACGAGCAGTACTTC. This sequence encodes CASSQEAVAGGQLQNYEQYF.

The chain couples TRBV15 to TRBJ2-7; D gene uncertain. The germline V and J ends were trimmed by 5 bases and 7 bases, with 12 bases remaining between them. From germline, CDR1 is LNHNV and CDR2 YYDKDF (reference sequence). This CDR3 comprises 12 residues. This CDR3 is CATSGNTREQYF. For the CDR3, the DNA is TGTGCCACCAGCGGAAACACGAGGGAGCAGTACTTC.

The chain employs TRBV15 and TRBJ2-2; D ambiguous. Germline V gene lookup returns CDR1 LNHNV and CDR2 YYDKDF (reference sequence). This CDR3 comprises 12 residues. Trimming pared 4 bases from V and 5 bases from J, leaving 5 bases between. CDR3 in DNA: TGTGCCACCAGCACTAATACCGGGGAGCTGTTTTTT. As protein: CATSTNTGELFF.

The rearrangement links TRBV9 to TRBJ2-1, with D unclear. Germline V gene data show CDR1 as SGDLS and CDR2 as YYNGEE. Trimming pared 0 bases from V and 9 bases from J, leaving 10 bases between. The CDR3 is made up of 13 amino acids. Here the CDR3 reads CASSVVGASEQFF. DNA for the CDR3: TGTGCCAGCAGCGTAGTTGGAGCAAGTGAGCAGTTCTTC.

This rearrangement joins TRBV30 to TRBJ2-4; TRBD2 might be the D (5 bases). Germline CDR1 is GTSNPN and CDR2 is SVGIG (reference sequence). V lost 1 base and J 0 bases, leaving 10 bases between the germline ends. The CDR3 sequence is 15 residues long. CDR3 loop: CAWSGGKLAKNIQYF. The CDR3 DNA reads as TGTGCCTGGAGTGGAGGGAAACTAGCCAAAAACATTCAGTACTTC.

The rearrangement joins TRBV5-1 to TRBJ2-3; possibly TRBD1 for D (6 bases). V lost 4 bases, J lost 2 bases, and 20 bases lay in between. This CDR3 region has 17 residues. Germline V gives CDR1 SGHRS, CDR2 YFSETQ. CDR3 protein: CASSPGYRDGPTDTQYF. CDR3 in DNA: TGCGCCAGCAGCCCCGGTTACAGGGACGGTCCCACAGATACGCAGTATTTT.

The chain is built from TRBV2 and TRBJ1-5; D is uncertain. This CDR3 spans 17 amino acids. Germline CDR1 and CDR2: SNHLY and FYNNEI. The V end was cut by 4 bases, the J end by 0 bases, with 16 bases between. The CDR3 DNA follows: TGTGCCAGCAGTGCTGAGGGTTGGGTTAATAGCAATCAGCCCCAGCATTTT. Translation: CASSAEGWVNSNQPQHF.